The next 16 T cell receptor beta chains were all read from a single sample in a study of blood T cell repertoires in COVID-19. Clones were read by immunoSEQ multiplex PCR, and TCRdb kept only the in-frame ones, dropping some. The sample lists approximately 290,000 clones; approximately 89% were seen once. The material sequenced was peripheral blood. Every receptor here comes from a woman between 55 and 75 years old with acute or convalescent COVID-19.

V is TRBV30 and J is TRBJ1-1, with 8 bases aligning to TRBD1. The length of the CDR3 is 13 residues. Germline V gene lookup returns CDR1 GTSNPN and CDR2 SVGIG (reference sequence). Trimming cost V 4 bases and J 5 bases; bases outside gene matches: 6. The CDR3 protein is CAWIGQGRTEAFF. In DNA, the CDR3 is TGTGCCTGGATAGGACAGGGAAGAACTGAAGCTTTCTTT. Supplemented by reference TRBV30 and TRBJ1-1, the full variable domain reads SQTIHQWPATLVQPVGSPLSLECTVEGTSNPNLYWYRQAAGRGLQLLFYSVGIGQISSEVPQNLSASRPQDRQFILSSKKLLLSDSGFYLCAWIGQGRTEAFFGQGTRLTVV.

The V gene is TRBV29-1, the J gene TRBJ1-2; D remains unclear. Germline loops: CDR1 SQVTM, CDR2 ANQGSEA. The V and J ends lost 0 bases and 6 bases respectively, with 11 bases between them. The CDR3 consists of 13 residues. The CDR3, as DNA: TGCAGCGTTGAAGAAGGAGGCCCTAATGGCTACACCTTC. This gives the protein CSVEEGGPNGYTF.

The rearrangement links TRBV9 to TRBJ2-5, with D hard to call. The V and J ends lost 0 bases and 4 bases respectively, with 10 bases between them. From germline, CDR1 is SGDLS and CDR2 YYNGEE. The CDR3 has 14 amino acids. The CDR3 DNA reads as TGTGCCAGCAGCGTAGATACCCTACGAGAGACCCAGTACTTC. Its protein product is CASSVDTLRETQYF.

This clone was seen a single time. The rearrangement links TRBV9 to TRBJ2-5, with D perhaps TRBD2 (6 bases). Deletions cut 3 bases from V and 5 bases from J, with 14 bases between. CDR3 size: 14 residues. CDR1 SGDLS and CDR2 YYNGEE come from the germline V gene. CDR3: CASSASGGVETQYF. The DNA of the CDR3 is TGTGCCAGCAGCGCGTCAGGAGGGGTGGAGACCCAGTACTTC.

This clone occurred a few times. The genes are TRBV5-4 and TRBJ1-2, with a weak D call TRBD1 (6 bases). Germline V gives CDR1 SGHNT, CDR2 YYREEE (reference sequence). The CDR3 runs 14 residues. Trimming took 5 bases from V and 8 from J, leaving 19 bases between them. CDR3 nucleotides: TGTGCCAGCAGAAGGGACACCTCCATGAGGGGCTACACCTTC. Translating it yields CASRRDTSMRGYTF.

The V and J genes are TRBV19 and TRBJ2-3, with TRBD2 matching over 8 bases. J lost 4 bases, V lost 8 bases, and 11 bases had no gene match. Germline lookup yields CDR1 LNHDA and CDR2 SQIVND (reference sequence). The length of the CDR3 is 15 residues. The DNA for the CDR3 is TGTGCCAGTGTTCCTCGGGGGGGCGGGGCAGATACGCAGTATTTT. This gives the protein CASVPRGGGADTQYF. Full variable domain (outside the CDR3, taken from reference TRBV19 and TRBJ2-3): DGGITQSPKYLFRKEGQNVTLSCEQNLNHDAMYWYRQDPGQGLRLIYYSQIVNDFQKGDIAEGYSVSREKKESFPLTVTSAQKNPTAFYLCASVPRGGGADTQYFGPGTRLTVL.

The count of this clone is one. This sequence joins TRBV6-6 and TRBJ2-2; possibly TRBD1 for D (5 bases). The CDR3 is 14 amino acids. With 7 bases removed from V and 4 bases from J, the gap between germline ends came to 13 bases. The germline gives CDR1 MNHNY, CDR2 SVGAGI (reference sequence). The CDR3 DNA follows: TGTGCCAGCATCCCCCCAGGGCCCACCGGGGAGCTGTTTTTT. Translating it yields CASIPPGPTGELFF.

This chain links TRBV27 with TRBJ2-1; no definite D call. The germline V gene encodes CDR1 MNHEY and CDR2 SMNVEV (reference sequence). Trimming cost V 6 bases and J 3 bases, with 6 bases left between them. The CDR3 loop spans 12 amino acids. CDR3 nucleotides: TGTGCCAGCAGCCACGGCTACAATGAGCAGTTCTTC. Its protein product is CASSHGYNEQFF.

The V call is TRBV5-6, the J call TRBJ1-1; a weak D match, TRBD1 (5 bases). CDR1 and CDR2 from the germline V gene are SGHDT and YYEEEE. CDR3 length equals 14 residues. V was pared by 4 bases and J by 1 base, with 11 bases between. The CDR3 protein is CASSLGLSNTEAFF. As DNA, the CDR3 is TGTGCCAGCAGCCTGGGACTTTCGAACACTGAAGCTTTCTTT.

The genes are TRBV14 and TRBJ2-3; TRBD2 agrees at 12 bases. Germline loops: CDR1 SGHDN, CDR2 FVKESK. CDR3 size: 17 residues. The J segment lost 1 base and the V segment lost 2 bases, leaving 4 bases of the junction unmatched. CDR3 loop: CASSQRLAGVGTDTQYF. CDR3 coding DNA: TGTGCCAGCAGCCAAAGACTAGCGGGGGTCGGCACAGATACGCAGTATTTT.

The gene calls are TRBV27 and TRBJ2-2, with D maybe TRBD2 (6 bases). Trimming took off 7 bases at V and 4 bases at J, with 28 bases between the two ends. CDR1 and CDR2 from the germline V gene are MNHEY and SMNVEV (reference sequence). This CDR3 contains 19 residues. CDR3 nucleotides: TGTGCCAGCAACCCTACCGGGAGAGGGGCGCCGATCGTCACCGGGGAGCTGTTTTTT. This encodes CASNPTGRGAPIVTGELFF.

This sequence joins TRBV9 and TRBJ2-2, with 9 bases that match TRBD1. The germline V gene encodes CDR1 SGDLS and CDR2 YYNGEE. CDR3 size: 17 residues. Trimming removed 2 bases from V and 0 bases from J; junction bases left unmatched: 5. The CDR3 nucleotides are TGTGCCAGCAGCGTTACACAGGGGGCCCCGAACACCGGGGAGCTGTTTTTT. Translation: CASSVTQGAPNTGELFF.

CDR3 DNA: TGTGCCAGCAGCCCAACAGGGATTCGGGAGACCCAGTACTTC. Protein product: CASSPTGIRETQYF. The rearrangement joins TRBV3-1 (or the pseudogene TRBV3-2) to TRBJ2-5; TRBD1 might be the D (6 bases). Trimming pared 4 bases from V and 5 bases from J, leaving 14 bases between. The V gene's germline CDR1 is LGHDT and CDR2 YNNKEL (reference sequence). The CDR3 is 14 residues long.

The V and J genes are TRBV6-5 and TRBJ2-7, with TRBD2 as a possible D gene (6 bases). The V end lost 5 bases, the J end lost 4 bases, and 12 bases lay between the germline ends. Germline lookup yields CDR1 MNHEY and CDR2 SVGAGI. The CDR3 sequence is 13 residues long. CDR3 residues: CASSRGGMYEQYF. The CDR3 DNA follows: TGTGCCAGCAGTAGAGGAGGGATGTACGAGCAGTACTTC.

This clone occurred once. This chain connects TRBV5-1 to TRBJ2-7, with 7 nucleotides matching TRBD1. The CDR3 totals 15 residues. J lost 0 bases, V lost 0 bases, and 3 bases had no gene match. Germline CDR1 reads SGHRS; CDR2 reads YFSETQ. CDR3 bases: TGCGCCAGCAGCTTGGCGGGACAGAGCTCCTACGAGCAGTACTTC. Translating gives CASSLAGQSSYEQYF.

V gene TRBV28 combines with J gene TRBJ2-7; D remains unclear. The CDR3 sequence is 11 residues long. CDR1 and CDR2 (germline): MDHEN, SYDVKM. Trimming pared 6 bases from V and 3 bases from J, leaving 6 bases between. The CDR3 nucleotides read TGTGCCAGCAGGGCTCACTACGAGCAGTACTTC. Its protein product is CASRAHYEQYF.